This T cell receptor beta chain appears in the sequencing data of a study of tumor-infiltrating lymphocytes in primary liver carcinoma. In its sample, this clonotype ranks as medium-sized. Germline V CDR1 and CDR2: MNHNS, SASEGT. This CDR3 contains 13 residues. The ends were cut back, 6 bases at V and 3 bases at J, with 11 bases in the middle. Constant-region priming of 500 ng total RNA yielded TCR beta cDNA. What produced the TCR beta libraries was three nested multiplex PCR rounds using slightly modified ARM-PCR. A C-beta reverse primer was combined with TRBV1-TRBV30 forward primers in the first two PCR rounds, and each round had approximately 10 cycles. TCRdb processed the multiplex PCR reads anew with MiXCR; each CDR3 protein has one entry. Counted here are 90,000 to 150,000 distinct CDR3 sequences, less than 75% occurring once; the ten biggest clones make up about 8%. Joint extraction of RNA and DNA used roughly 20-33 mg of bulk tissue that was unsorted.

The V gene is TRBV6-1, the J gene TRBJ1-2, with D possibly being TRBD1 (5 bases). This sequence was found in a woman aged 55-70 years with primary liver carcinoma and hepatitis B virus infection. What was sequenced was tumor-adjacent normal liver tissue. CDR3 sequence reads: CASSGPGYYGYTF. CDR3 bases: TGTGCCAGCAGCGGGCCAGGGTACTATGGCTACACCTTC.